This paragraph covers one T cell receptor beta chain sequence. As yet, its antigen is unknown. Profiled with immunoSEQ multiplex PCR; TCRdb holds only in-frame clones, not every one. The table lists about 99,000 clones, just over 90% of them singletons. The data were obtained in a study of T cell responses to AZD1222 COVID-19 vaccine. Study details: Second-dose schedules of about 4 or about 12 weeks were combined. Overall study results and limits: Repertoires were sampled only after the peak T cell response. Once two AZD1222 doses were given, Spike-specific TCR breadth and depth went up.

V lost 4 bases to trimming and J lost 9 bases; unmatched junction nucleotides: 15. The CDR3 length is 16 residues. From germline, CDR1 is ENHRY and CDR2 SYGVKD. This sequence originates from an adult in good health. Sequencing was performed on peripheral blood, taken on day 0 of AZD1222 vaccination. This chain joins TRBV10-3 and TRBJ1-1, with 9 positions matching TRBD1. CDR3 sequence (DNA): TGTGCCATCAGTGTAACTCCCGGGACAGGGACTATACAAGCTTTCTTT. Residues: CAISVTPGTGTIQAFF.